Listed here are 17 T cell receptor beta chains from one sample, sequenced in a study of radiotherapy plus CTLA-4 blockade in lung cancer (dated by TCRdb to the late 2010s). Receptors were amplified or captured by the immunoSEQ multiplex PCR assay. TCRdb retrieved this table from immuneACCESS and kept in-frame rearrangements only. Not all clones are present; in checked studies, unresolved V genes account for under half, and no reason is known for the remainder. This sample lists roughly 42,000 clones; about 63% were detected once. The ten largest clones capture around a sixth of the sample. Sequenced material: peripheral blood, taken from a patient treated with radiotherapy plus ipilimumab. These receptor sequences come from a human donor with non-small cell lung cancer who had a partial response to radiotherapy plus ipilimumab.

This clone was detected only once. V and J are TRBV2 and TRBJ2-7, with a weak D call TRBD2 (6 bases). The CDR3 length is 13 residues. The V and J ends lost 6 bases and 7 bases respectively, with 16 bases between them. Germline V CDR1 and CDR2: SNHLY, FYNNEI. The CDR3 here is CASRTSLAGEQYF. The CDR3 DNA follows: TGTGCCAGCAGGACCTCCCTGGCGGGGGAGCAGTACTTC. Full variable domain (outside the CDR3, taken from reference TRBV2 and TRBJ2-7): EPEVTQTPSHQVTQMGQEVILRCVPISNHLYFYWYRQILGQKVEFLVSFYNNEISEKSEIFDDQFSVERPDGSNFTLKIRSTKLEDSAMYFCASRTSLAGEQYFGPGTRLTVT.

This clone was recorded only once. This chain connects TRBV25-1 to TRBJ1-6; no clear D. This CDR3 spans 14 amino acids. From germline, CDR1 is MGHDK and CDR2 SYGVNS. Between the trimmed V and J ends, which lost 7 bases and 4 bases, there was a span of 11 bases. CDR3 protein: CASTEALYNSPLHF. The CDR3 DNA reads as TGTGCCAGCACCGAGGCCCTTTATAATTCACCCCTCCACTTT.

This rearrangement joins TRBV15 to TRBJ2-4; D perhaps matches TRBD2 (7 bases). V lost 5 bases, J lost 4 bases, and 18 bases lay in between. The CDR3 has 16 amino acids. Germline V gene lookup returns CDR1 LNHNV and CDR2 YYDKDF (reference sequence). The CDR3 sequence: CATSPEGRGAKNIQYF. In DNA form, the CDR3 reads TGTGCCACCAGCCCTGAAGGCCGGGGGGCGAAAAACATTCAGTACTTC.

The gene calls are TRBV6-5 and TRBJ1-2, with 8 bases fitting TRBD1. The germline gives CDR1 MNHEY, CDR2 SVGAGI. The CDR3 is 14 amino acids. V was clipped by 4 bases and J by 3 bases; unmatched bases: 4. The CDR3, as DNA: TGTGCCAGCAGTTCAGGGGGCGCACACTATGGCTACACCTTC. Translated, it gives CASSSGGAHYGYTF.

The gene calls are TRBV9 and TRBJ2-1, with 10 bases identical to TRBD1. V shed 3 bases, J shed 10 bases, and the junction held 10 bases outside the gene matches. Germline CDR1 is SGDLS and CDR2 is YYNGEE. The CDR3 loop spans 15 amino acids. The CDR3 spells CASSEDDRGLEEQFF. As DNA, the CDR3 is TGTGCCAGCAGCGAGGACGACAGGGGGCTTGAAGAGCAGTTCTTC. The whole variable domain, filled in from reference TRBV9 and TRBJ2-1, reads DSGVTQTPKHLITATGQRVTLRCSPRSGDLSVYWYQQSLDQGLQFLIQYYNGEERAKGNILERFSAQQFPDLHSELNLSSLELGDSALYFCASSEDDRGLEEQFFGPGTRLTVL.

V usage is TRBV23-1 and J usage is TRBJ1-5; D is uncertain. TRBV23-1 carries the ORF label, with uncertain function. The CDR3 is 18 residues long. Trimming stripped 11 bases from V and 1 base from J, with 27 bases between. CDR3 residues: CALCFGEVGMRSNQPQHF. The CDR3 coding sequence is TGCGCCCTTTGCTTCGGGGAGGTGGGTATGCGAAGCAATCAGCCCCAGCATTTT.

The CDR3 loop is CASSFLSETQYF. DNA for the CDR3: TGTGCCAGCAGCTTCCTCTCGGAGACCCAGTACTTC. This chain links TRBV7-8 with TRBJ2-5; D not certain. Looked up from germline, CDR1 is SGHVS and CDR2 is FQNEAQ. This CDR3 comprises 12 residues. Trimming left V 3 bases short and J 5 bases short, with 7 bases between.

This clone was seen a handful of times. At one boundary the junction diverges from the germline segment, which might be a read error. V and J are TRBV7-7 and TRBJ2-1; the D gene is possibly TRBD1 (7 bases). The CDR3 totals 16 residues. CDR1 is SSHAT and CDR2 is FNYEAQ in the germline V gene (reference sequence). The CDR3 DNA sequence: TGTGCTAGCAGCCCCGCAGGGGGGCTTGCTTACAATGAGCAGTTCTTC. The encoded protein is CASSPAGGLAYNEQFF. The full variable domain, with the rest looked up from reference TRBV7-7 and TRBJ2-1, is GAGVSQSPRYKVTKRGQDVTLRCDPISSHATLYWYQQALGQGPEFLTYFNYEAQPDKSGLPSDRFSAERPEGSISTLTIQRTEQRDSAMYRCASSPAGGLAYNEQFFGPGTRLTVL.

The chain employs TRBV2 and TRBJ1-2; 7 bases map to TRBD1. This CDR3 spans 14 amino acids. The germline gives CDR1 SNHLY, CDR2 FYNNEI. V was clipped by 6 bases and J by 4 bases; unmatched bases: 8. Written as DNA, the CDR3 is TGTGCCAGCAGCCCGCAGGGGGGTGGCTATGGCTACACCTTC. Translating gives CASSPQGGGYGYTF.

This clone was picked up a small number of times. The CDR3 loop is CASSAGTGENEKLFF. Written as DNA, the CDR3 is TGTGCCAGCAGCGCCGGGACAGGGGAGAATGAAAAACTGTTTTTT. This chain connects TRBV7-9 to TRBJ1-4, with 10 bases fitting TRBD1. The J segment lost 5 bases and the V segment lost 5 bases, leaving 5 bases of the junction unmatched. Germline values: CDR1 SEHNR, CDR2 FQNEAQ (reference sequence). The CDR3 contains 15 residues.

The chain recombines TRBV7-9 with TRBJ2-7, with TRBD2 identical over 10 bases. The CDR3 is 16 amino acids. The V segment lost 1 base and the J segment 5 bases; nucleotides outside the gene matches: 8. Germline CDR1 reads SEHNR; CDR2 reads FQNEAQ (reference sequence). This chain's CDR3 is CASSLGASGRWDEQYF. For the CDR3, the DNA is TGTGCCAGCAGCTTAGGGGCTAGCGGGAGATGGGACGAGCAGTACTTC.

The CDR3 DNA reads TGTGCCAGCAGCTTATCTAGCGGGGCCACTGAAGCTTTCTTT. Encoded protein: CASSLSSGATEAFF. The V and J genes are TRBV7-3 and TRBJ1-1; a possible D gene is TRBD1 (5 bases). CDR3 length: 14 amino acids. Germline V lookup: CDR1 SGHTA, CDR2 FQGTGA. V was pared by 2 bases and J by 4 bases, with 11 bases between. The complete variable domain, with remaining parts taken from reference TRBV7-3 and TRBJ1-1, reads GAGVSQTPSNKVTEKGKYVELRCDPISGHTALYWYRQSLGQGPEFLIYFQGTGAADDSGLPNDRFFAVRPEGSVSTLKIQRTERGDSAVYLCASSLSSGATEAFFGQGTRLTVV.

In regard to this clone: One end of the junction does not line up with germline, which may come from a read error. The chain joins TRBV5-1 to TRBJ1-2, with a tentative D call TRBD1 (6 bases). Germline V gives CDR1 SGHRS, CDR2 YFSETQ. CDR3 length: 14 residues. The CDR3 loop is CASSLDAGASGHTF. CDR3 sequence (DNA): TGCGCCAGCAGCTTGGACGCGGGGGCGTCTGGCCACACCTTC.

This clone came up a few times. This chain uses TRBV6-5 with TRBJ2-1, with 9 bases matching TRBD2. There are 15 residues in the CDR3. V was pared by 5 bases and J by 2 bases, with 4 bases of the junction left unmatched. Germline V lookup: CDR1 MNHEY, CDR2 SVGAGI. DNA of the CDR3: TGTGCCAGCAGTGCGCGGGAGGGCCCCTACAATGAGCAGTTCTTC. Translation gives CASSAREGPYNEQFF.

This chain connects TRBV19 to TRBJ1-5, with D unresolved. The CDR3 sequence is 13 residues long. Germline CDR1 reads LNHDA; CDR2 reads SQIVND (reference sequence). With 6 bases removed from V and 4 bases from J, the gap between germline ends came to 10 bases. The CDR3 bases are TGTGCCAGTAGGGCCTACTATAATCAGCCCCAGCATTTT. Protein product: CASRAYYNQPQHF.

V gene TRBV6-1 combines with J gene TRBJ1-5; TRBD1 aligns across 8 bases. CDR3 size: 14 residues. V lost 6 bases, J lost 3 bases, and 4 bases stayed unmatched. CDR1 is MNHNS and CDR2 is SASEGT in the germline V gene. The CDR3 nucleotides are TGTGCCAGCAGCGTGGACAGGGTCAATCAGCCCCAGCATTTT. It codes for CASSVDRVNQPQHF.

This clone was seen more than once but under ten times. V and J are TRBV12-5 and TRBJ1-4; 11 bases map to TRBD1. J was trimmed by 6 bases and V by 5 bases; bases with no gene match: 2. This CDR3 is 14 amino acids long. Looked up from germline, CDR1 is LGHNT and CDR2 is FRNRAP. The CDR3 nucleotides are TGTGCTAGTGGTGAGGGACAGGGGGATGAAAAACTGTTTTTT. Its translation: CASGEGQGDEKLFF.